These 29 T cell receptor beta chains were sequenced from one sample in a study of CD8 T cells in Susac syndrome. Reverse transcription of 0.5 to 1 ug RNA was performed with random hexamers. Each CDR3 protein gets one entry after TCRdb re-called the immunoSEQ multiplex PCR reads with MiXCR. The sample has hundreds of thousands of distinct CDR3 sequences, 92% seen once; the top ten hold over 0.1%. The sample taken for sequencing was CD8+ T cells from PBMCs. These receptors came from a human donor with multiple sclerosis.

The V and J genes are TRBV3-1 and TRBJ2-3; possibly TRBD2 for D (5 bases). The CDR3 spans 15 residues. Trimming removed 4 bases from V and 2 bases from J, with 13 bases in between. Germline V gene lookup returns CDR1 LGHDT and CDR2 YNNKEL (reference sequence). The CDR3 here is CASSRLSELTDTQYF. The CDR3 coding sequence is TGTGCCAGCAGCCGTCTTAGCGAACTCACAGATACGCAGTATTTT.

This clonotype was counted a single time. The chain is built from TRBV7-6 and TRBJ2-7; tentative D call: TRBD1 (6 bases). Germline V gene lookup returns CDR1 SGHVS and CDR2 FNYEAQ. The CDR3 has 14 residues. Trimming stripped 4 bases from V and 2 bases from J, with 12 bases between. The CDR3 DNA follows: TGTGCCAGCAGCTCAATGGGGGCCGCCTACGAGCAGTACTTC. It translates to CASSSMGAAYEQYF.

This rearrangement joins TRBV4-1 to TRBJ2-3; weak D call: TRBD2 (5 bases). In germline, CDR1 is MGHRA, CDR2 YSYEKL. V lost 4 bases and J lost 1, with 9 bases in between. The CDR3 covers 14 residues. In DNA, the CDR3 is TGCGCCAGCAGCCGGAGGCCAGGCACAGATACGCAGTATTTT. As protein: CASSRRPGTDTQYF.

V is TRBV6-5 and J is TRBJ2-1; no reliable D call. Germline CDR1 reads MNHEY; CDR2 reads SVGAGI. Trimming stripped 2 bases from V and 8 bases from J, with 13 bases between. The CDR3 extends over 14 amino acids. CDR3 DNA: TGTGCCAGCAGTTACCCATCTCCTAGGGATGAGCAGTTCTTC. Translation: CASSYPSPRDEQFF.

This rearrangement joins TRBV11-2 to TRBJ1-6; D may be TRBD1 (5 bases). The V gene lost 3 bases and the J gene lost 15 bases, with 12 bases spanning the gap. The germline CDR1 and CDR2 sequences are SGHAT and FQNNGV. The CDR3 sequence is 12 residues long. This chain's CDR3 is CASSLMGPGLHF. For the CDR3, the DNA is TGTGCCAGCAGCTTGATGGGGCCCGGCCTCCACTTT.

V is TRBV5-4 and J is TRBJ2-7; tentatively, D is TRBD1 (6 bases). From germline, CDR1 is SGHNT and CDR2 YYREEE (reference sequence). V was shortened by 3 bases and J by 2 bases, with 12 bases between the two germline ends. The CDR3 contains 14 residues. The CDR3 bases are TGTGCCAGCAGCTCCCCGACAGGCCCCTACGAGCAGTACTTC. Protein product: CASSSPTGPYEQYF.

The chain uses TRBV12-5 and TRBJ2-7, with D unclear. Trimming pared 6 bases from V and 3 bases from J, leaving 6 bases between. Germline CDR1 is LGHNT and CDR2 is FRNRAP. The CDR3 spans 11 residues. The CDR3 DNA reads as TGTGCTAGTGGCGCGAACTACGAGCAGTACTTC. Translation: CASGANYEQYF. The full variable domain, with the rest looked up from reference TRBV12-5 and TRBJ2-7, is DARVTQTPRHKVTEMGQEVTMRCQPILGHNTVFWYRQTMMQGLELLAYFRNRAPLDDSGMPKDRFSAEMPDATLATLKIQPSEPRDSAVYFCASGANYEQYFGPGTRLTVT.

The V gene is TRBV7-3, the J gene TRBJ2-1, with no clear D. This CDR3 is built from 12 residues. CDR1 and CDR2 from the germline V gene are SGHTA and FQGTGA. V gave up 2 bases and J gave up 6 bases, with 5 bases separating them. The DNA of the CDR3 is TGTGCCAGCAGCTTAGTAGCCAATGAGCAGTTCTTC. Translated: CASSLVANEQFF.

This chain connects TRBV13 to TRBJ1-2; a weak D match, TRBD1 (6 bases). The CDR3 covers 15 residues. Germline-derived CDR1 and CDR2 are PRHDT and FYEKMQ (reference sequence). V lost 3 bases, J lost 4 bases, and 15 bases lay in between. CDR3 sequence reads: CASSFSGEGRYGYTF. The CDR3 region has the DNA TGTGCCAGCAGCTTCTCAGGGGAGGGGCGCTATGGCTACACCTTC.

J is TRBJ2-1 and V is TRBV7-2; 11 nucleotides agree with TRBD1. CDR1 and CDR2 (germline): SGHTA, FQGNSA. V lost 2 bases and J lost 9; bases outside the gene matches: 6. The CDR3 spans 15 residues. The CDR3 nucleotides are TGTGCCAGCAGCTTATGGGGACAGGGGGTTGGTGAGCAGTTCTTC. Residues: CASSLWGQGVGEQFF.

The chain combines TRBV12-3 or TRBV12-4 with TRBJ1-5; 7 nucleotides line up with TRBD1. This CDR3 is built from 19 residues. With V trimmed by 6 bases and J by 2 bases, 19 bases remained unmatched. The CDR3, as DNA: TGTGCCAGCAGCCCCGAGCGGTCTGACAGGGAATGGGGCAATCAGCCCCAGCATTTT. It codes for CASSPERSDREWGNQPQHF.

J is TRBJ2-3 and V is TRBV4-2; D gene unclear. In germline, CDR1 is LGHNA, CDR2 YNFKEQ. Deletions cut 4 bases from V and 0 bases from J, with 17 bases between. This CDR3 comprises 17 residues. CDR3 DNA: TGTGCCAGCAGCCCAGCAGACATAAGCTGGAGCACAGATACGCAGTATTTT. This sequence encodes CASSPADISWSTDTQYF.

This clonotype showed up just once. The CDR3 DNA sequence: TGTGCCAGCACCGCGGGGGCTAGCGGGAGGACAGATACGCAGTATTTT. Translation: CASTAGASGRTDTQYF. The chain is built from TRBV13 and TRBJ2-3; the match to TRBD2 covers 11 bases. Trimming took 7 bases from V and 3 from J; bases not matched to a gene: 9. Germline CDR1 PRHDT, CDR2 FYEKMQ (reference sequence). This CDR3 contains 16 residues. Full variable domain (remainder filled in from reference TRBV13 and TRBJ2-3): AAGVIQSPRHLIKEKRETATLKCYPIPRHDTVYWYQQGPGQDPQFLISFYEKMQSDKGSIPDRFSAQQFSDYHSELNMSSLELGDSALYFCASTAGASGRTDTQYFGPGTRLTVL.

In its sample, this clonotype was seen a few times. The chain uses TRBV29-1 and TRBJ2-7; weak D call: TRBD1 (6 bases). This CDR3 contains 12 residues. Trimming removed 4 bases at V and 2 bases at J, with 9 bases between. Germline V CDR1 and CDR2: SQVTM, ANQGSEA. The chain's CDR3 is CSVGQATYEQYF. The CDR3, as DNA: TGCAGCGTTGGACAGGCGACCTACGAGCAGTACTTC.

The gene calls are TRBV7-2 and TRBJ2-3, with 8 bases identical to TRBD2. The CDR3 runs 15 residues. CDR1 and CDR2 (germline): SGHTA, FQGNSA. Losses at the gene ends were 2 bases for V and 4 bases for J; bases not matched to a gene: 5. CDR3: CASSLFSGAADTQYF. Written as DNA, the CDR3 is TGTGCCAGCAGCTTATTTAGCGGGGCGGCAGATACGCAGTATTTT.

The rearrangement joins TRBV2 to TRBJ2-5; no clear D. Trimming stripped 7 bases from V and 0 bases from J, with 12 bases between. CDR3 length: 14 residues. Germline-derived CDR1 and CDR2 are SNHLY and FYNNEI. DNA for the CDR3: TGTGCCAGCACCCAAGCCCAGAACCAAGAGACCCAGTACTTC. It encodes CASTQAQNQETQYF.

The chain has TRBV5-6 and TRBJ1-1, with TRBD1 matching 7 bases. With 2 bases clipped from V and 2 bases from J, the junction kept 6 bases outside the gene matches. The CDR3 covers 15 residues. CDR1 is SGHDT, CDR2 YYEEEE, per germline. The CDR3 sequence: CASSLFRDRNTEAFF. The CDR3 DNA reads as TGTGCCAGCAGCTTATTCCGGGACAGAAACACTGAAGCTTTCTTT. Full variable domain (rest looked up from reference TRBV5-6 and TRBJ1-1): DAGVTQSPTHLIKTRGQQVTLRCSPKSGHDTVSWYQQALGQGPQFIFQYYEEEERQRGNFPDRFSGHQFPNYSSELNVNALLLGDSALYLCASSLFRDRNTEAFFGQGTRLTVV.

V gene TRBV27 combines with J gene TRBJ2-7, with 8 bases aligning to TRBD1. The CDR3 length is 14 residues. Germline V gene sequence: CDR1 MNHEY, CDR2 SMNVEV (reference sequence). J gave up 4 bases and V 4 bases, and 6 bases lay outside the gene matches. CDR3 amino acids: CASSWAGGQYEQYF. CDR3 sequence (DNA): TGTGCCAGCAGTTGGGCAGGGGGCCAATACGAGCAGTACTTC.

This clonotype was observed a few times. The J gene is TRBJ2-7, the V gene TRBV24-1; no firm D call. Deletions cut 1 base from V and 7 bases from J, with 4 bases between. Germline values: CDR1 KGHDR, CDR2 SFDVKD. This CDR3 spans 11 amino acids. The CDR3 spells CATSDFGEQYF. The CDR3 DNA sequence: TGTGCCACCAGTGATTTCGGGGAGCAGTACTTC.

This clonotype was counted once. This chain uses TRBV2 with TRBJ1-5, with D possibly matching TRBD1 (5 bases). The CDR3 has 15 residues. V was shortened by 6 bases and J by 0 bases, with 12 bases between the two germline ends. Germline CDR1 reads SNHLY; CDR2 reads FYNNEI. CDR3 residues: CASRTDQYSNQPQHF. The CDR3 DNA is TGTGCCAGCAGGACAGACCAATATAGCAATCAGCCCCAGCATTTT.

The genes are TRBV7-6 and TRBJ2-1; TRBD2 aligns across 12 bases. From germline, CDR1 is SGHVS and CDR2 FNYEAQ. V lost 4 bases to trimming and J lost 4 bases; unmatched junction nucleotides: 5. The CDR3 contains 16 residues. The CDR3 DNA sequence: TGTGCCAGCAGCTCTAGACTAGCGGGAGATTACAATGAGCAGTTCTTC. It codes for CASSSRLAGDYNEQFF.

This clonotype occurred once. This rearrangement joins TRBV7-6 to TRBJ2-5; D not certain. V lost 5 bases and J lost 2, with 12 bases in between. Germline CDR1 is SGHVS and CDR2 is FNYEAQ. CDR3 length equals 14 residues. CDR3 DNA: TGTGCCAGCAGCCCATCGACCGTTCAAGAGACCCAGTACTTC. Amino acid sequence: CASSPSTVQETQYF.

This chain joins TRBV6-5 and TRBJ1-2; D is unclear. The V end lost 6 bases, the J end lost 0 bases, and 14 bases lay between the germline ends. Germline CDR1 is MNHEY and CDR2 is SVGAGI. CDR3 length equals 15 residues. The CDR3 protein is CASSSRRVANYGYTF. The CDR3 bases are TGTGCCAGCAGCTCCCGGAGGGTTGCTAACTATGGCTACACCTTC.

The chain uses TRBV6-1 and TRBJ1-5, with D perhaps TRBD1 (5 bases). Germline CDR1 reads MNHNS; CDR2 reads SASEGT. The germline V and J ends were trimmed by 6 bases and 2 bases, with 17 bases remaining between them. The CDR3 has 16 residues. CDR3 region: CASSPSGDLGNQPQHF. CDR3 coding DNA: TGTGCCAGCAGCCCCTCTGGGGACTTGGGCAATCAGCCCCAGCATTTT.

This sequence joins TRBV29-1 and TRBJ1-4; D is undetermined. This CDR3 has 14 amino acids. Trimming cost V 5 bases and J 5 bases, with 15 bases left between them. Germline V lookup: CDR1 SQVTM, CDR2 ANQGSEA. The CDR3 nucleotides are TGCAGCGTTCGCCGGATGGAAGAAAATGAAAAACTGTTTTTT. It translates to CSVRRMEENEKLFF. The entire variable domain, with the rest obtained from reference TRBV29-1 and TRBJ1-4, is as follows: SAVISQKPSRDICQRGTSLTIQCQVDSQVTMMFWYRQQPGQSLTLIATANQGSEATYESGFVIDKFPISRPNLTFSTLTVSNMSPEDSSIYLCSVRRMEENEKLFFGSGTQLSVL.

This chain joins TRBV15 and TRBJ2-3; no definite D call. CDR3 length: 11 residues. The germline V and J ends were trimmed by 5 bases and 2 bases, with 2 bases remaining between them. Germline V CDR1 and CDR2: LNHNV, YYDKDF (reference sequence). DNA for the CDR3: TGTGCCACCAGCTCCACAGATACGCAGTATTTT. This translates into CATSSTDTQYF.

The CDR3 DNA reads TGTGCCAGCAAAGAAGACAGGGGGGGAAACATTCAGTACTTC. This translates into CASKEDRGGNIQYF. The chain carries TRBV19 and TRBJ2-4; TRBD1 agrees at 9 bases. The germline V gene has CDR1 LNHDA and CDR2 SQIVND (reference sequence). The ends lost 9 bases at V and 6 bases at J; junction bases unmatched: 9. The CDR3 has 14 residues.

The chain combines TRBV4-1 with TRBJ2-7, with D maybe TRBD2 (6 bases). CDR3 size: 14 residues. The V end lost 1 base, the J end lost 5 bases, and 12 bases lay between the germline ends. Germline V lookup: CDR1 MGHRA, CDR2 YSYEKL. CDR3 loop: CASSQAGLLNEQYF. CDR3 bases: TGCGCCAGCAGCCAAGCAGGACTACTCAACGAGCAGTACTTC.

The CDR3 protein is CASTGTAINEQFF. The DNA for the CDR3 is TGTGCCAGTACCGGGACAGCGATCAATGAGCAGTTCTTC. The rearrangement uses TRBV19 and TRBJ2-1; TRBD1 agrees at 7 bases. The germline gives CDR1 LNHDA, CDR2 SQIVND (reference sequence). J gave up 6 bases and V 7 bases, and 6 bases lay outside the gene matches. This CDR3 comprises 13 residues.